A single sample is the source of the 3 T cell receptor beta chains below, sequenced in a study of blood T cell repertoires in COVID-19. Here immunoSEQ multiplex PCR was the method, and the copy in TCRdb shows in-frame clones only, minus some. This table has 300,000 to 350,000 clones, roughly 89% appearing once. Input material: peripheral blood. These receptors were taken from a man younger than 40 with COVID-19, enrolled during active disease.

The chain carries TRBV24-1 and TRBJ2-7, with D perhaps TRBD1 (5 bases). In germline, CDR1 is KGHDR, CDR2 SFDVKD. CDR3 length: 17 residues. V gave up 9 bases and J gave up 6 bases, with 29 bases separating them. CDR3 residues: CATSNTKDSPVPVEQYF. CDR3 DNA sequence: TGTGCCACCTCAAATACTAAAGACAGCCCAGTTCCTGTCGAGCAGTACTTC.

This clone has just a few counts. This chain connects TRBV28 to TRBJ2-7; D may be TRBD2 (6 bases). Germline V gene lookup returns CDR1 MDHEN and CDR2 SYDVKM. Deletions cut 8 bases from V and 5 bases from J, with 13 bases between. The CDR3 loop spans 12 amino acids. The CDR3 bases are TGTGCCAGCCGTCGGAGGGGTGACGAGCAGTACTTC. This encodes CASRRRGDEQYF. Using reference TRBV28 and TRBJ2-7 for the parts outside the CDR3, the full variable domain is DVKVTQSSRYLVKRTGEKVFLECVQDMDHENMFWYRQDPGLGLRLIYFSYDVKMKEKGDIPEGYSVSREKKERFSLILESASTNQTSMYLCASRRRGDEQYFGPGTRLTVT.

The table lists this clone with a count of one. Here the CDR3 reads CASSPGDPRVETQYF. The CDR3 region has the DNA TGTGCCAGCAGCCCGGGGGACCCGAGAGTAGAGACCCAGTACTTC. The V and J genes are TRBV9 and TRBJ2-5, with a weak D call TRBD2 (6 bases). CDR3 length: 15 residues. Deletions cut 4 bases from V and 4 bases from J, with 17 bases between. CDR1 SGDLS and CDR2 YYNGEE come from the germline V gene.